What follows are 3 T cell receptor beta chains derived from one specimen sequenced in a study of siplizumab effects on memory and regulatory T cells (dated by TCRdb to the late 2010s). Receptors were amplified or captured by the immunoSEQ multiplex PCR assay. TCRdb carries this immuneACCESS record with in-frame sequences only. Its versions omit some clonotypes, under half of them owing to an unresolved V gene in the studies checked, with the rest unexplained. This sample lists roughly 50,000 clones; 85% to 95% were detected once. Over 15% of the sample is in the top ten clones. Sequenced material: CD8+ T cells sorted from blood. Receptor source: a human donor in good health.

The rearrangement links TRBV19 to TRBJ2-7, with TRBD1 as a possible D gene (6 bases). Germline V gene data show CDR1 as LNHDA and CDR2 as SQIVND (reference sequence). The V end was cut by 5 bases, the J end by 5 bases, with 19 bases between. This CDR3 has 15 residues. The CDR3 DNA is TGTGCCAGTAGTCCCTCACAGGGATCCAGGCACGAGCAGTACTTC. Translation gives CASSPSQGSRHEQYF.

This chain joins TRBV18 and TRBJ2-1; D uncertain. The germline CDR1 and CDR2 sequences are KGHSH and LQKENI. This CDR3 is built from 12 residues. Trimming removed 2 bases at V and 8 bases at J, with 7 bases between. For the CDR3, the DNA is TGTGCCAGCTCACCAGGGTTGGATGAGCAGTTCTTC. Protein sequence: CASSPGLDEQFF. Full variable domain (remainder filled in from reference TRBV18 and TRBJ2-1): NAGVMQNPRHLVRRRGQEARLRCSPMKGHSHVYWYRQLPEEGLKFMVYLQKENIIDESGMPKERFSAEFPKEGPSILRIQQVVRGDSAAYFCASSPGLDEQFFGPGTRLTVL.

V gene TRBV27 combines with J gene TRBJ1-4, with unresolved D. The CDR3 sequence is 14 residues long. The V end lost 3 bases, the J end lost 8 bases, and 13 bases lay between the germline ends. Germline CDR1 is MNHEY and CDR2 is SMNVEV (reference sequence). Written as DNA, the CDR3 is TGTGCCAGCAGTTTTGGGCAATTACGGGAAAAACTGTTTTTT. Residues: CASSFGQLREKLFF.